Shown below are 5 T cell receptor beta chains from a single sample sequenced in a study of brain metastases from non-small cell lung cancer (dated by TCRdb to the late 2010s). Libraries came from the immunoSEQ multiplex PCR assay. The table comes from immuneACCESS by way of TCRdb, which keeps in-frame sequences with V and J called. Part of the clones is missing from these tables; in studies checked, under half for an unresolved V gene and the rest for unknown reasons. The sample yields over a thousand clones; approximately 80% were counted once. Of the sample, 17% is held by the ten largest clones. The specimen was tissue from a brain metastasis. The intended sense of this specimen's cell subset or site label: resected brain metastasis paired with primary lung tumor. All receptors derive from a donor aged 40 or over with non-small cell lung cancer.

The chain couples TRBV28 to TRBJ2-1, with TRBD1 matching 9 bases. The V gene end was trimmed by 8 bases and the J gene end by 7 bases; junction bases not matched to a gene: 12. Germline V lookup: CDR1 MDHEN, CDR2 SYDVKM. The CDR3 totals 15 residues. The CDR3 DNA sequence: TGTGCCAGCTCGACAGGGGGGAATACAAGGAATGAGCAGTTCTTC. It is translated as CASSTGGNTRNEQFF.

This rearrangement joins TRBV6-6 to TRBJ1-1; D uncertain. Between the trimmed V and J ends, which lost 7 bases and 7 bases, there was a span of 19 bases. CDR3 length equals 14 residues. Germline V gives CDR1 MNHNY, CDR2 SVGAGI (reference sequence). The CDR3 DNA reads TGTGCCAGCACCCCTGCTGGGGTAACGGATGAAGCTTTCTTT. It is translated as CASTPAGVTDEAFF.

To note about this clone: A read error may be the cause here, since a much bigger clone is one base away. The identical CDR3 is also encoded by other nucleotide sequences in the sample. V is TRBV27 and J is TRBJ1-2, with D perhaps TRBD1 (6 bases). CDR1 and CDR2 from the germline V gene are MNHEY and SMNVEV (reference sequence). This CDR3 has 15 amino acids. This CDR3 is CASSLIAGDNYGYTF. The CDR3 DNA sequence: TGTGCCAGCAGTTTAATAGCAGGGGATAACTATGGCTACACCTTT.

The count of this clone is one. This rearrangement joins TRBV12-5 to TRBJ1-5, with D possibly TRBD1 on 5 matching bases. The CDR3 spans 13 residues. Between the trimmed V and J ends, which lost 1 base and 10 bases, there was a span of 11 bases. Germline lookup yields CDR1 LGHNT and CDR2 FRNRAP. This CDR3 is CASGLATDRPQHF. In nucleotides, the CDR3 is TGTGCTAGTGGTTTGGCGACAGATCGACCCCAGCATTTT.

As regards this clone: Other DNA sequences in this specimen translate into the identical CDR3. The V call is TRBV9, the J call TRBJ2-3, with D tentatively TRBD1 (6 bases). The germline gives CDR1 SGDLS, CDR2 YYNGEE. The ends were cut back, 2 bases at V and 5 bases at J, with 21 bases in the middle. This CDR3 is 17 amino acids long. The CDR3 loop is CASSVLSGGPLGDTQYF. The CDR3 nucleotides read TGTGCCAGCAGCGTTCTTAGTGGGGGCCCTCTTGGAGATACGCAGTATTTT.